This entry lists 14 T cell receptor beta chains sequenced from one sample in a study of cytomegalovirus exposure and HLA in healthy donors. PCR involved 60 Vbeta and 13 Jbeta primers. Using immunoSEQ multiplex PCR, the repertoire was profiled, and TCRdb retains in-frame clones only, with some absent. Of fewer than 200,000 clones listed, 60% to 80% are singletons. The sample was PBMCs. The receptors stem from a man aged 60-69 years in good health and CMV-seronegative.

Here the CDR3 DNA reads TGTGCCAGCACCTTTTCAGCCCAGGGGAACAATCAGCCCCAGCATTTT. Amino acids: CASTFSAQGNNQPQHF. The chain employs TRBV5-6 and TRBJ1-5, with D tentatively TRBD1 (6 bases). The CDR3 is 16 residues long. Trimming stripped 6 bases from V and 3 bases from J, with 19 bases between. Per germline, CDR1 SGHDT and CDR2 YYEEEE.

The chain couples TRBV18 to TRBJ1-5, with D perhaps matching TRBD1 (5 bases). The V gene's germline CDR1 is KGHSH and CDR2 LQKENI. V lost 0 bases and J lost 5, with 14 bases in between. CDR3 size: 16 residues. This CDR3 reads CASSPPLAGGDQPQHF. The CDR3 DNA reads as TGTGCCAGCTCACCACCGTTAGCAGGAGGGGATCAGCCCCAGCATTTT.

The chain has TRBV14 and TRBJ2-1; 7 nucleotides line up with TRBD1. Germline assignment: CDR1 SGHDN and CDR2 FVKESK. V shed 6 bases and J 0 bases; nucleotides not matched to a gene: 8. The CDR3 contains 16 residues. The CDR3 DNA sequence: TGTGCCAGCAGTCCACCAGGGGGAGTCTCCTACAATGAGCAGTTCTTC. It yields the protein CASSPPGGVSYNEQFF.

This chain links TRBV5-4 with TRBJ2-1; the match to TRBD2 covers 8 bases. J gave up 4 bases and V 4 bases, and 13 bases lay outside the gene matches. The germline gives CDR1 SGHNT, CDR2 YYREEE (reference sequence). CDR3 length: 17 residues. CDR3 DNA sequence: TGTGCCAGCAGCCCCCAGACGGGAGGGCCTCCTTACAATGAGCAGTTCTTC. It codes for CASSPQTGGPPYNEQFF.

The V gene is TRBV29-1, the J gene TRBJ1-5; D not certain. The ends were cut back, 3 bases at V and 5 bases at J, with 11 bases in the middle. The CDR3 has 13 residues. The germline gives CDR1 SQVTM, CDR2 ANQGSEA. The chain's CDR3 is CSVETGRDQPQHF. CDR3 nucleotides: TGCAGCGTTGAGACTGGGAGGGATCAGCCCCAGCATTTT. Full variable domain (missing parts from reference TRBV29-1 and TRBJ1-5): SAVISQKPSRDICQRGTSLTIQCQVDSQVTMMFWYRQQPGQSLTLIATANQGSEATYESGFVIDKFPISRPNLTFSTLTVSNMSPEDSSIYLCSVETGRDQPQHFGDGTRLSIL.

The chain joins TRBV27 to TRBJ1-2, with TRBD1 as a possible D gene (5 bases). CDR3 length equals 15 residues. Trimming took off 4 bases at V and 4 bases at J, with 16 bases between the two ends. Germline assignment: CDR1 MNHEY and CDR2 SMNVEV (reference sequence). The CDR3 sequence is CASSYRRGLVYGYTF. In nucleotides, the CDR3 is TGTGCCAGCAGTTACCGGAGGGGCTTGGTCTATGGCTACACCTTC.

This sequence joins TRBV7-8 and TRBJ2-1; D is undetermined. CDR1 is SGHVS, CDR2 FQNEAQ, per germline. V was cut by 6 bases and J by 8 bases, with 11 bases left in between. This CDR3 region has 12 residues. Here the CDR3 reads CASSRTSDEQFF. The DNA for the CDR3 is TGTGCCAGCAGTCGTACCAGTGATGAGCAGTTCTTC.

The chain uses TRBV4-2 and TRBJ2-7; 9 nucleotides match TRBD2. CDR1 LGHNA and CDR2 YNFKEQ come from the germline V gene. This CDR3 contains 15 residues. V lost 1 base to trimming and J lost 4 bases; unmatched junction nucleotides: 5. This CDR3 is CASSQVLAGEYEQYF. CDR3 DNA: TGTGCCAGCAGCCAAGTACTAGCGGGTGAATACGAGCAGTACTTC.

The chain uses TRBV10-3 and TRBJ1-5, with 8 bases aligning to TRBD1. Germline V lookup: CDR1 ENHRY, CDR2 SYGVKD. Trimming removed 0 bases from V and 3 bases from J; junction bases left unmatched: 4. This CDR3 has 16 amino acids. The CDR3 region is CAISESGTGPNQPQHF. Here the CDR3 DNA reads TGTGCCATCAGTGAGTCCGGGACAGGACCCAATCAGCCCCAGCATTTT.

This chain uses TRBV25-1 with TRBJ1-4; TRBD1 aligns across 7 bases. V trimming: 8 bases; J trimming: 2 bases; junction bases outside the gene matches: 2. Germline CDR1 reads MGHDK; CDR2 reads SYGVNS. The CDR3 spans 13 residues. The CDR3 sequence: CASADRTNEKLFF. The DNA of the CDR3 is TGTGCCAGCGCGGACAGGACTAATGAAAAACTGTTTTTT. Full variable domain (outside the CDR3, taken from reference TRBV25-1 and TRBJ1-4): EADIYQTPRYLVIGTGKKITLECSQTMGHDKMYWYQQDPGMELHLIHYSYGVNSTEKGDLSSESTVSRIRTEHFPLTLESARPSHTSQYLCASADRTNEKLFFGSGTQLSVL.

This clone has a single count. The CDR3 is CASSQSAARGETQYF. The DNA of the CDR3 is TGCGCCAGCAGCCAATCCGCGGCCCGAGGGGAGACCCAGTACTTC. The chain carries TRBV5-1 and TRBJ2-5, with a tentative D call TRBD2 (5 bases). The CDR3 is made up of 15 amino acids. Germline-derived CDR1 and CDR2 are SGHRS and YFSETQ. V lost 4 bases and J lost 5, with 18 bases in between. The full variable domain, its missing parts supplied by reference TRBV5-1 and TRBJ2-5, is KAGVTQTPRYLIKTRGQQVTLSCSPISGHRSVSWYQQTPGQGLQFLFEYFSETQRNKGNFPGRFSGRQFSNSRSEMNVSTLELGDSALYLCASSQSAARGETQYFGPGTRLLVL.

As regards this clone: At one boundary the junction diverges from the germline segment, which might be a read error. The V gene is TRBV19, the J gene TRBJ1-5; 9 nucleotides match TRBD1. Germline lookup yields CDR1 LNHDA and CDR2 SQIVND (reference sequence). The CDR3 is 17 residues long. CDR3 region: CASSLGPRDRVDQPQNF. The CDR3 DNA sequence: TGTGCCAGTAGTCTAGGGCCCCGGGACAGGGTGGATCAGCCCCAGAATTTT.

This chain joins TRBV18 and TRBJ2-5; D gene uncertain. The V end lost 8 bases, the J end lost 5 bases, and 9 bases lay between the germline ends. From germline, CDR1 is KGHSH and CDR2 LQKENI. This CDR3 spans 11 amino acids. CDR3 sequence reads: CASQYGETQYF. For the CDR3, the DNA is TGTGCCAGCCAGTACGGGGAGACCCAGTACTTC.

Here the CDR3 reads CATSRDNTGGYTF. The CDR3 coding sequence is TGTGCCACCAGCAGAGATAATACCGGGGGCTACACCTTC. The chain joins TRBV15 to TRBJ1-2; no clear D. The CDR3 runs to 13 residues. CDR1 and CDR2 (germline): LNHNV, YYDKDF (reference sequence). With 0 bases removed from V and 8 bases from J, the gap between germline ends came to 10 bases.